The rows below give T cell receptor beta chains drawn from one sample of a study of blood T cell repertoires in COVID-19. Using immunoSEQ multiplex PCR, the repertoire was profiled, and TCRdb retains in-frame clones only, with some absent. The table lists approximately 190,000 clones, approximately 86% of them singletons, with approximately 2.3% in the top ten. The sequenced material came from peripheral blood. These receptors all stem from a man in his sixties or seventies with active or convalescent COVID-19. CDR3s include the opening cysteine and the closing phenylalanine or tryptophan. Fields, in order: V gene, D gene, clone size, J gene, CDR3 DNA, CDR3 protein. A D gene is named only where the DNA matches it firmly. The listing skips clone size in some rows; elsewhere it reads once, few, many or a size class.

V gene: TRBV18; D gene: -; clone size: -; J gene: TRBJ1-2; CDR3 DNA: TGTGCCAGCTCACGACAGGTCGACTATGGCTACACCTTC; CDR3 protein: CASSRQVDYGYTF
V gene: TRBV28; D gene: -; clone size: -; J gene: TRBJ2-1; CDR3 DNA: TGTGCCAGCAGTTTAGGTCCAGGCACCTACAATGAGCAGTTCTTC; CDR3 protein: CASSLGPGTYNEQFF
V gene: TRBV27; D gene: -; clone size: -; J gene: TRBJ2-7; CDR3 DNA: TGTGCCAGCAGCGCCGGGACAAGAGCTGACGAGCAGTACTTC; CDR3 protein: CASSAGTRADEQYF
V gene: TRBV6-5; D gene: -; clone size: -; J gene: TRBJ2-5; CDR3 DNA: TGTGCCAGCAGCCAGAAATGGGGGGATGAGACCCAGTACTTC; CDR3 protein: CASSQKWGDETQYF
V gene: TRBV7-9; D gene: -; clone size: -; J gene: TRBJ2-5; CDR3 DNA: TGTGCCAGCAGCTTACGGCCGGGGGTGGGCCAAGAGACCCAGTACTTC; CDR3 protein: CASSLRPGVGQETQYF
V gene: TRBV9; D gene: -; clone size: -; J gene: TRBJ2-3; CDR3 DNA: TGTGCCAGCAGCGTAGGAGAACGGGAGATTGGAGATACGCAGTATTTT; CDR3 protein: CASSVGEREIGDTQYF
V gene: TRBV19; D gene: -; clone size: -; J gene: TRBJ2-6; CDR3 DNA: TGTGCCAGTAGTAGACAGGCCCCGTTTGCTGGGGCCAACGTCCTGACTTTC; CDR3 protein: CASSRQAPFAGANVLTF
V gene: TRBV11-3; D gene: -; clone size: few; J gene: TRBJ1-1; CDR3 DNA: TGTGCCGTACGGGAGGGGACCATGAACACTGAAGCTTTCTTT; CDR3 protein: CAVREGTMNTEAFF
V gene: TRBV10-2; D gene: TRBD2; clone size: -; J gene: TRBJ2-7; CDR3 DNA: TGCGCCAGCAGTGAGTCTTCGAGCGGGGGGGCGAAGGAGCAGTACTTC; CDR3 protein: CASSESSSGGAKEQYF
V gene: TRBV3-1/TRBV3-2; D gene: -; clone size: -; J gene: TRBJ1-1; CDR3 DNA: TGTGCCAGCAGCCAAGGACAGATGAACACTGAAGCTTTCTTT; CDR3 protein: CASSQGQMNTEAFF
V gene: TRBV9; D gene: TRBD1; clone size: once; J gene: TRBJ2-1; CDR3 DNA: TGTGCCAGCGGAGGGACAGGGGGCTCCTACAATGAGCAGTTCTTC; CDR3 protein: CASGGTGGSYNEQFF
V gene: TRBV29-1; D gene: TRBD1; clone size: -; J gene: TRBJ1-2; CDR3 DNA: TGCAGCGTGGGGACAGGGTATGACTATGGCTACACCTTC; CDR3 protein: CSVGTGYDYGYTF
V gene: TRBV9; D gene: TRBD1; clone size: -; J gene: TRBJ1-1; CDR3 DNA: TGTGCCAGCGGTCGGCAGGGGGCGTTTGGCACTGAAGCTTTCTTT; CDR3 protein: CASGRQGAFGTEAFF
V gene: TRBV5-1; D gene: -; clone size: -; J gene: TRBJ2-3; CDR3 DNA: TGCGCCAGCAGCTTGGATCCCCTCACTGATACGCAGTATTTT; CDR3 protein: CASSLDPLTDTQYF
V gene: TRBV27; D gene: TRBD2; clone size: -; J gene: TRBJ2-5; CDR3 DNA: TGTGCCAGCAGTTTATCGGGACTAGAGGGGACCCAGTACTTC; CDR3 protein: CASSLSGLEGTQYF
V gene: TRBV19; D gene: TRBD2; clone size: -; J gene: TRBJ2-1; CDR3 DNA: TGTGCCAGTAGTATAGGGCTAGCGGGGGGGCGATCCTACAATGAGCAGTTCTTC; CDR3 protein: CASSIGLAGGRSYNEQFF
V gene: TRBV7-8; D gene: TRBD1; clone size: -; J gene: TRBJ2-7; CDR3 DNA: TGTGCCAGCAGCTTTACCGGGACAGGGGGCGGCGAGCAGTACTTC; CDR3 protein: CASSFTGTGGGEQYF
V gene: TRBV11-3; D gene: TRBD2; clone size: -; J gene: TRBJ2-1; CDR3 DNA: TGTGCCAGCAGCTCCGTGATTTCCAGCGGGAGGGGAAAGGATGAGCAGTTCTTC; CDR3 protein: CASSSVISSGRGKDEQFF
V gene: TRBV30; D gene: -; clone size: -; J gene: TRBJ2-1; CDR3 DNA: TGTGCCTGGAGTGTATTGGGTTTAGCCCGGAATGAGCAGTTCTTC; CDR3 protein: CAWSVLGLARNEQFF
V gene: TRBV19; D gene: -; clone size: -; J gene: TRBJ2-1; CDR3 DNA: TGTGCCAGTAGTATGGGCCTACGGAATGAGCAGTTCTTC; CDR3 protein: CASSMGLRNEQFF
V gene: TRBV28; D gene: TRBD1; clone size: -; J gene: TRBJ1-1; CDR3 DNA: TGTGCCAGCAGAGAAACACAGGGGGCGGGGAACACTGAAGCTTTCTTT; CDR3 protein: CASRETQGAGNTEAFF
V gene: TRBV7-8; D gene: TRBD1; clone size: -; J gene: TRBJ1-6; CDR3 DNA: TGTGCCAGCAGCTTATTTGGACAGGGGATTTCACCCCTCCACTTT; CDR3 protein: CASSLFGQGISPLHF
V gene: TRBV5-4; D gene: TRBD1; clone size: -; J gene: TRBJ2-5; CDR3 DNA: TGTGCCAGCAGTTTTGACAGGGATGAGACCCAGTACTTC; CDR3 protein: CASSFDRDETQYF
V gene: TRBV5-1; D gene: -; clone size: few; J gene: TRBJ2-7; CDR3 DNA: TGCGCCAGCAGCTTCGGTGGAGCCTCCTACGAGCAGTACTTC; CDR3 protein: CASSFGGASYEQYF
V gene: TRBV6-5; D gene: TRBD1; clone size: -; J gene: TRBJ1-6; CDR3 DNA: TGTGCCAGCAGTTGGGGAGACAGGGTGGCGTCACCCCTCCACTTT; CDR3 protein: CASSWGDRVASPLHF
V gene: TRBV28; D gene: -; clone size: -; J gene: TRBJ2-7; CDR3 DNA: TGTGCCAGCAGTTGTCCCAGGATGGTATCCTACGAGCAGTACTTC; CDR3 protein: CASSCPRMVSYEQYF
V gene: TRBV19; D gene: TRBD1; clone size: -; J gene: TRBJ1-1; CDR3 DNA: TGTGCCAGTAGTATAGACCCTCCAGGGGGCACGGAGAGCACTGAAGCTTTCTTT; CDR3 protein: CASSIDPPGGTESTEAFF
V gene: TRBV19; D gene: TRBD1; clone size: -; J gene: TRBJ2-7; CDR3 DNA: TGTGCCAGTAGCCCCCGGGAGGACAGGGGGCTCTACGAGCAGTACTTC; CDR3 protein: CASSPREDRGLYEQYF
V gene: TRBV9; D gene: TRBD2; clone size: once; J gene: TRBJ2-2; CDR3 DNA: TGTGCCAGCAGCGTAGGGGCTAGCGGGGGGAACACCGGGGAGCTGTTTTTT; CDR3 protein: CASSVGASGGNTGELFF
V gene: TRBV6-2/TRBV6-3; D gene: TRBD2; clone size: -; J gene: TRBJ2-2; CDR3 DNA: TGTGCCAGCAGCCGAACTCTAGCGGGAGGGCAGGACGGGGAGCTGTTTTTT; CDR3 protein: CASSRTLAGGQDGELFF
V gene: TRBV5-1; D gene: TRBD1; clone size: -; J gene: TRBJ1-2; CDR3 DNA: TGCGCCAGCAGCTTGAGGACAGGGATCAGTGGCTACACCTTC; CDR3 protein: CASSLRTGISGYTF
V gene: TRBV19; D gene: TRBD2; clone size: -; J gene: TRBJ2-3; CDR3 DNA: TGTGCCAGTACTCAGCGGGAGCTTGCAGATACGCAGTATTTT; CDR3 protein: CASTQRELADTQYF
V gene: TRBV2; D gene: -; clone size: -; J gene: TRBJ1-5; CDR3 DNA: TGTGCCAGCTCAGCCGAGCGGGGAGACCAGCCCCAGCATTTT; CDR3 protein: CASSAERGDQPQHF
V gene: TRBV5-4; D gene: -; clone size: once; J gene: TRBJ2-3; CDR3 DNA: TGTGCCAGCAGCTTGGGGCAGGGGAGCGCAGATACGCAGTATTTT; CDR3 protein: CASSLGQGSADTQYF
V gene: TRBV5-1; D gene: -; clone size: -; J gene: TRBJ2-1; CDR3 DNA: TGCGCCAGCAGCTCCCTAAACGGACTCTCCTACAATGAGCAGTTCTTC; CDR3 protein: CASSSLNGLSYNEQFF
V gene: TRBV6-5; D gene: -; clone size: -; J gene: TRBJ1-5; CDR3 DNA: TGTGCCAGCATGGAGGATATCGTTAGCAATCAGCCCCAGCATTTT; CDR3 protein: CASMEDIVSNQPQHF
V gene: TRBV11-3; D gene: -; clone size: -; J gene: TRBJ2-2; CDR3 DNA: TGTGCCAGCAGCCCCCTCTTTCCCGGGGAGCTGTTTTTT; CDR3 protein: CASSPLFPGELFF
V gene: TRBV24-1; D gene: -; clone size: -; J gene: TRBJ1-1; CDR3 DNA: TGTGCCACCAGTGATTCTACGGTCCTGGACACTGAAGCTTTCTTT; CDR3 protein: CATSDSTVLDTEAFF
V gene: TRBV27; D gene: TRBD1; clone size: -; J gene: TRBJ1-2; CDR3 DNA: TGTGCCAGCAGTTTGTCTGGGACAGGGGCGTCCTATGGCTACACCTTC; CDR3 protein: CASSLSGTGASYGYTF
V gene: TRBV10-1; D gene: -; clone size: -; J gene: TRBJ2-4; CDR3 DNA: TGCGCCAGCAGTGAGTCAGGAGTCGGGAACATTCAGTACTTC; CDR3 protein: CASSESGVGNIQYF
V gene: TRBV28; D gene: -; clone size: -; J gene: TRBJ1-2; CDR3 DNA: TGTGCCACCCAGTCCACGGTCACAGATTATGGCTACACCTTC; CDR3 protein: CATQSTVTDYGYTF
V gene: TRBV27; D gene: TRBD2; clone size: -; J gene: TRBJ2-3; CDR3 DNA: TGTGCCAGCAGAAGACTAGCGGATAACACAGATACGCAGTATTTT; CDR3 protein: CASRRLADNTDTQYF
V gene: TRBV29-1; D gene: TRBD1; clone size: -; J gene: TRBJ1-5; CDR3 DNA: TGCAGCGTCTCGGACAGGGCGGGTCAGCCCCAGCATTTT; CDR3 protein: CSVSDRAGQPQHF
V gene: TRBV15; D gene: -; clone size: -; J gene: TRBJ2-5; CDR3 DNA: TGTGCCACCCGTCATAGGGGGGGTCTAGCGGAGACCCAGTACTTC; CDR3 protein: CATRHRGGLAETQYF
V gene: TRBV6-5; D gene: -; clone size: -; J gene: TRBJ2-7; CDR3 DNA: TGTGCCAGCAGTTACTCGGTAGGGGGTATATACGAGCAGTACTTC; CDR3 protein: CASSYSVGGIYEQYF
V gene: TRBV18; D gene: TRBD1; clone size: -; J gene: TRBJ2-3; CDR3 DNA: TGTGCCAGCTCACTAAGACAGGGGGGCCCAGATACGCAGTATTTT; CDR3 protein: CASSLRQGGPDTQYF
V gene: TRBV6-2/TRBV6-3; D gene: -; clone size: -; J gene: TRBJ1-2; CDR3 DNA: TGTGCCAGCAGTTACAACAGCCTCTATGGCTACACCTTC; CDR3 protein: CASSYNSLYGYTF
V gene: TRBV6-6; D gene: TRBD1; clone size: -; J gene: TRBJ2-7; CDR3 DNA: TGTGCCAGCAGAACTCCCGGACAGGGAGCGTCCTACGAGCAGTACTTC; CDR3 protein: CASRTPGQGASYEQYF
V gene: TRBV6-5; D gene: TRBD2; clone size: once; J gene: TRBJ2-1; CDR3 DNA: TGTGCCAGCACACCCCTTAGCGGGGGGGTGAATGAGCAGTTCTTC; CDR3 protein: CASTPLSGGVNEQFF
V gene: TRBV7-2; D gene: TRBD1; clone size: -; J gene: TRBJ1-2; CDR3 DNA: TGTGCCAGCAGCTTAATGGCAGGGGGGTTCTATGGCTACACCTTC; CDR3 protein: CASSLMAGGFYGYTF
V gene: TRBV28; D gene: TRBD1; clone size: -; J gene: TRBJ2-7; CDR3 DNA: TGTGCCAGCAGGGGGACAGCTAACGAGCAGTACTTC; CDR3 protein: CASRGTANEQYF
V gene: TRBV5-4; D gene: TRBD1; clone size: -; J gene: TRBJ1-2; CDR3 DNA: TGTGCCAGCAGCACCGGACAGGGGTTTAACTATGGCTACACCTTC; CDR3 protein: CASSTGQGFNYGYTF
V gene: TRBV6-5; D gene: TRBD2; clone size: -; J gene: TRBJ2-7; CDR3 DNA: TGTGCCAGCAGGCATGGGAGCGGGGAGTCCTACGAGCAGTACTTC; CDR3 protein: CASRHGSGESYEQYF
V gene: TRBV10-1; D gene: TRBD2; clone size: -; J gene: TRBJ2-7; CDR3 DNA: TGCGCCAGCAGTGAGTCTATCGGGAGGGTCTACGAGCAGTACTTC; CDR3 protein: CASSESIGRVYEQYF
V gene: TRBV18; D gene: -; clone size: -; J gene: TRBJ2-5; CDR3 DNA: TGTGCCAGCTCACCCCGACTGGGCCAAGAGACCCAGTACTTC; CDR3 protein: CASSPRLGQETQYF
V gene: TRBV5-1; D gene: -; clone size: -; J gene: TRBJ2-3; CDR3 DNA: TGCGCCAGCAGCTACGGGGGGCACTACACAGATACGCAGTATTTT; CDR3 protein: CASSYGGHYTDTQYF
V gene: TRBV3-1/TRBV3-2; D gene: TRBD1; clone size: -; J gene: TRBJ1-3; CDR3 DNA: TGTGCCAGCAGCCAAACGACAGGGGGAAACTCTGGAAACACCATATATTTT; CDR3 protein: CASSQTTGGNSGNTIYF